Each of the 25 T cell receptor beta chains below was sequenced from the same sample in a study of blood T cell repertoires in COVID-19. The protocol was immunoSEQ multiplex PCR, while the TCRdb copy is restricted to in-frame clones and leaves out a portion. Here the sample spans roughly 230,000 clones, approximately 85% being singletons. The material sequenced was peripheral blood. The receptor set was obtained from a man aged 35-49 years with acute or convalescent COVID-19.

The sample holds one count of this clone. The chain carries TRBV30 and TRBJ1-3, with D unresolved. This CDR3 has 11 residues. Germline loops: CDR1 GTSNPN, CDR2 SVGIG (reference sequence). Trimming shortened V by 2 bases and J by 7 bases, and 6 bases separated the two germline ends. In DNA, the CDR3 is TGTGCCTGGAGTCCCCCGAACACCATATATTTT. Amino acids: CAWSPPNTIYF. Full variable domain (rest looked up from reference TRBV30 and TRBJ1-3): SQTIHQWPATLVQPVGSPLSLECTVEGTSNPNLYWYRQAAGRGLQLLFYSVGIGQISSEVPQNLSASRPQDRQFILSSKKLLLSDSGFYLCAWSPPNTIYFGEGSWLTVV.

The rearrangement uses TRBV5-4 and TRBJ2-3; no clear D. The CDR3 has 12 amino acids. V lost 1 base to trimming and J lost 3 bases, with 3 bases between them. Looked up from germline, CDR1 is SGHNT and CDR2 is YYREEE (reference sequence). CDR3 region: CASSLQTDTQYF. The CDR3 region has the DNA TGTGCCAGCAGCTTGCAGACAGATACGCAGTATTTT.

V and J are TRBV7-9 and TRBJ2-1, with D tentatively TRBD1 (5 bases). The CDR3 is 13 amino acids. Trimming cost V 4 bases and J 4 bases, with 8 bases left between them. CDR1 is SEHNR, CDR2 FQNEAQ, per germline (reference sequence). The CDR3 DNA sequence: TGTGCCAGCAGCTCAGGGATTTACAATGAGCAGTTCTTC. This encodes CASSSGIYNEQFF.

This chain links TRBV19 with TRBJ1-1; 7 bases fit TRBD1. This CDR3 has 15 amino acids. V trimming: 9 bases; J trimming: 6 bases; junction bases outside the gene matches: 16. Per the germline V gene, CDR1 is LNHDA and CDR2 is SQIVND (reference sequence). The CDR3 here is CASKYNLDRRAEAFF. The DNA for the CDR3 is TGTGCCAGCAAGTATAATCTGGACAGGAGGGCTGAAGCTTTCTTT. Full variable domain (missing parts from reference TRBV19 and TRBJ1-1): DGGITQSPKYLFRKEGQNVTLSCEQNLNHDAMYWYRQDPGQGLRLIYYSQIVNDFQKGDIAEGYSVSREKKESFPLTVTSAQKNPTAFYLCASKYNLDRRAEAFFGQGTRLTVV.

This chain connects TRBV27 to TRBJ1-2; TRBD1 aligns across 7 bases. The CDR3 is made up of 14 amino acids. Germline CDR1 reads MNHEY; CDR2 reads SMNVEV (reference sequence). V shed 5 bases and J 5 bases; nucleotides not matched to a gene: 8. In nucleotides, the CDR3 is TGTGCCAGCAGTGCCCGGGGACAGACTTATGGCTACACCTTC. Residues: CASSARGQTYGYTF.

This chain joins TRBV6-5 and TRBJ2-1, with 9 bases aligning to TRBD2. CDR1 MNHEY and CDR2 SVGAGI come from the germline V gene. The length of the CDR3 is 13 residues. The V and J ends lost 6 bases and 8 bases, in that order; junction bases with no gene match: 5. CDR3 sequence reads: CASSRLADDEQFF. The CDR3 nucleotides are TGTGCCAGCAGCCGACTAGCGGACGATGAGCAGTTCTTC.

The chain joins TRBV28 to TRBJ1-4; D remains ambiguous. V was clipped by 5 bases and J by 5 bases, with 9 bases between them. CDR1 is MDHEN, CDR2 SYDVKM, per germline. CDR3 length: 13 residues. The CDR3 region has the DNA TGTGCCAGCAGTGCCGGGTCCAATGAAAAACTGTTTTTT. Protein product: CASSAGSNEKLFF.

The V and J genes are TRBV5-1 and TRBJ2-1; 9 bases agree with TRBD2. Germline CDR1 is SGHRS and CDR2 is YFSETQ. This CDR3 has 16 amino acids. The V and J ends lost 0 bases and 5 bases, in that order; junction bases with no gene match: 6. The CDR3 DNA reads as TGCGCCAGCAGCTTGGGTAGTAGCGGGGGCAACAATGAGCAGTTCTTC. This translates into CASSLGSSGGNNEQFF. The complete variable domain, with remaining parts taken from reference TRBV5-1 and TRBJ2-1, reads KAGVTQTPRYLIKTRGQQVTLSCSPISGHRSVSWYQQTPGQGLQFLFEYFSETQRNKGNFPGRFSGRQFSNSRSEMNVSTLELGDSALYLCASSLGSSGGNNEQFFGPGTRLTVL.

The chain employs TRBV14 and TRBJ2-3; TRBD2 matches 11 bases. The V gene's germline CDR1 is SGHDN and CDR2 FVKESK. The V and J ends lost 4 bases and 6 bases, in that order; junction bases with no gene match: 9. The CDR3 length is 16 residues. CDR3 sequence (DNA): TGTGCCAGCAGCCTGCGAACTAGCGGGGGTGGTGATACGCAGTATTTT. Translation: CASSLRTSGGGDTQYF. Together with reference TRBV14 and TRBJ2-3, the CDR3 gives the full variable domain: EAGVTQFPSHSVIEKGQTVTLRCDPISGHDNLYWYRRVMGKEIKFLLHFVKESKQDESGMPNNRFLAERTGGTYSTLKVQPAELEDSGVYFCASSLRTSGGGDTQYFGPGTRLTVL.

This chain connects TRBV4-3 to TRBJ2-7, with 9 positions matching TRBD1. V lost 0 bases to trimming and J lost 3 bases; unmatched junction nucleotides: 6. Looked up from germline, CDR1 is LGHNA and CDR2 is YSLEER. The CDR3 extends over 16 amino acids. CDR3 sequence (DNA): TGCGCCAGCAGCCAAGATGATGGACAGGGGATCTACGAGCAGTACTTC. It specifies CASSQDDGQGIYEQYF.

V and J are TRBV6-5 and TRBJ1-1; 11 bases map to TRBD1. The germline gives CDR1 MNHEY, CDR2 SVGAGI. CDR3 length: 13 amino acids. Trimming took 4 bases from V and 6 from J; bases not matched to a gene: 1. This chain's CDR3 is CASSSGQGAEAFF. CDR3 bases: TGTGCCAGCAGTTCGGGACAGGGGGCTGAAGCTTTCTTT.

Only a few counts were recorded for this clone. The chain employs TRBV10-3 and TRBJ2-1; 8 bases map to TRBD2. Unmatched junction bases numbered 1, after V lost 4 bases and J lost 2 bases. The V gene's germline CDR1 is ENHRY and CDR2 SYGVKD. CDR3 length equals 14 residues. CDR3: CAISGLATYNEQFF. DNA for the CDR3: TGTGCCATCAGTGGACTAGCGACCTACAATGAGCAGTTCTTC.

The CDR3 region has the DNA TGTGCCAGCAGAGGACTAGCGGGGGGGCTGGATACGCAGTATTTT. Translating it yields CASRGLAGGLDTQYF. This sequence joins TRBV2 and TRBJ2-3; 15 bases fit TRBD2. This CDR3 has 15 amino acids. CDR1 is SNHLY, CDR2 FYNNEI, per germline. Trimming cost V 6 bases and J 6 bases; bases outside gene matches: 4.

The chain recombines TRBV3-1 (or the pseudogene TRBV3-2) with TRBJ1-2; 8 nucleotides line up with TRBD1. The CDR3 length is 14 residues. The V gene's germline CDR1 is LGHDT and CDR2 YNNKEL (reference sequence). V was pared by 5 bases and J by 8 bases, with 10 bases of the junction left unmatched. This chain's CDR3 is CASSSAWTGLGYTF. The CDR3 coding sequence is TGTGCCAGCAGCTCAGCCTGGACAGGGCTCGGCTACACCTTC.

With regard to this clone: Other DNA sequences in this sample translate to the same CDR3. The J gene is TRBJ1-2, the V gene TRBV6-5; 7 bases agree with TRBD1. The V gene's germline CDR1 is MNHEY and CDR2 SVGAGI. V gave up 6 bases and J gave up 2 bases; unmatched junction bases: 0. CDR3 length: 12 amino acids. This CDR3 is CASRTGNYGYTF. CDR3 bases: TGTGCCAGCAGGACAGGGAACTATGGCTACACCTTC.

V is TRBV7-2 and J is TRBJ1-1; no definite D call. Looked up from germline, CDR1 is SGHTA and CDR2 is FQGNSA. The V and J ends lost 5 bases and 8 bases respectively, with 15 bases between them. The CDR3 extends over 13 amino acids. The CDR3 DNA is TGTGCCAGCAGCGCATTTCCGGGAACAGAAGCTTTCTTT. It is translated as CASSAFPGTEAFF.

CDR3 DNA sequence: TGCAGCGTTGCGCGGGGTAGGAACACTGAAGCTTTCTTT. This translates into CSVARGRNTEAFF. The chain couples TRBV29-1 to TRBJ1-1; D not certain. Deletions cut 4 bases from V and 1 base from J, with 10 bases between. Germline-derived CDR1 and CDR2 are SQVTM and ANQGSEA. This CDR3 has 13 amino acids.

V usage is TRBV12-5 and J usage is TRBJ1-6; TRBD1 matches at 8 bases. CDR3 length equals 18 residues. Trimming at V came to 6 bases and at J to 0 bases, leaving 10 bases not matched to a gene. Germline V gene sequence: CDR1 LGHNT, CDR2 FRNRAP. The chain's CDR3 is CASGSDRGLSSYNSPLHF. The CDR3 DNA follows: TGTGCTAGTGGGTCCGACAGGGGCCTTAGCTCCTATAATTCACCCCTCCACTTT.

This chain connects TRBV9 to TRBJ2-1, with 11 bases fitting TRBD2. Germline V gene sequence: CDR1 SGDLS, CDR2 YYNGEE. The CDR3 consists of 15 residues. V was clipped by 0 bases and J by 6 bases; unmatched bases: 2. In DNA form, the CDR3 reads TGTGCCAGCAGCGTAGTAGGACTAGCGGGCAATGAGCAGTTCTTC. As protein: CASSVVGLAGNEQFF.

The chain is built from TRBV7-8 and TRBJ1-3, with D hard to call. Germline CDR1 is SGHVS and CDR2 is FQNEAQ. The CDR3 runs 15 residues. V was clipped by 1 base and J by 3 bases, with 10 bases between them. CDR3 residues: CASSLGGDRGNTIYF. CDR3 coding DNA: TGTGCCAGCAGCTTAGGGGGAGACCGTGGAAACACCATATATTTT.

The chain combines TRBV24-1 with TRBJ1-3, with D possibly TRBD1 on 6 matching bases. Germline CDR1 KGHDR, CDR2 SFDVKD. The V gene lost 1 base and the J gene lost 0 bases, with 12 bases spanning the gap. The CDR3 contains 17 residues. CDR3 sequence reads: CATSDFYGTSSGNTIYF. The CDR3 DNA follows: TGTGCCACCAGTGATTTCTACGGGACAAGCTCTGGAAACACCATATATTTT.

The chain couples TRBV7-2 to TRBJ1-4; D is perhaps TRBD1 (6 bases). This CDR3 is built from 15 residues. Trimming removed 6 bases at V and 5 bases at J, with 16 bases between. Germline lookup yields CDR1 SGHTA and CDR2 FQGNSA. The CDR3 DNA reads TGTGCCAGCAGAAATGACAGGTCCCTAAATGAAAAACTGTTTTTT. Protein: CASRNDRSLNEKLFF.

The chain has TRBV5-5 and TRBJ1-3; tentative D call: TRBD1 (6 bases). Germline V lookup: CDR1 SGHKS, CDR2 YYEKEE (reference sequence). The CDR3 runs 14 residues. The V end lost 4 bases, the J end lost 5 bases, and 13 bases lay between the germline ends. CDR3 sequence reads: CASSIVGARNTIYF. As DNA, the CDR3 is TGTGCCAGCAGCATAGTGGGGGCGAGAAACACCATATATTTT.

The chain carries TRBV28 and TRBJ2-5, with 10 bases matching TRBD1. CDR3 length: 15 amino acids. Germline CDR1 MDHEN, CDR2 SYDVKM. The V segment lost 6 bases and the J segment 2 bases; nucleotides outside the gene matches: 6. This CDR3 is CASSRTGGRQETQYF. CDR3 coding DNA: TGTGCCAGCAGCAGGACAGGGGGGCGGCAAGAGACCCAGTACTTC.

The genes are TRBV10-3 and TRBJ2-7; 8 nucleotides line up with TRBD1. Germline V CDR1 and CDR2: ENHRY, SYGVKD. This CDR3 spans 13 amino acids. Trimming cost V 4 bases and J 2 bases; bases outside gene matches: 1. CDR3 protein: CAISGTGTYEQYF. In DNA, the CDR3 is TGTGCCATCAGTGGGACAGGGACCTACGAGCAGTACTTC.